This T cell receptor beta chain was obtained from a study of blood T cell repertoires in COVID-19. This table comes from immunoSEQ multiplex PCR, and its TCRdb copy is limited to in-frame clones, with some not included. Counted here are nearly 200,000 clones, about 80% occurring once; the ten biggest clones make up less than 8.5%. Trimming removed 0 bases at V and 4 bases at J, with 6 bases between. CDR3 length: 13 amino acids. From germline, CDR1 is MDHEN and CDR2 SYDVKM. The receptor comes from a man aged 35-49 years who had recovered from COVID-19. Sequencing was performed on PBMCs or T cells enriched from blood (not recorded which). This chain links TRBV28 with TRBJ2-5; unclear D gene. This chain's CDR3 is CASSLWSSETQYF. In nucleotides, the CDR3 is TGTGCCAGCAGTTTATGGTCCTCAGAGACCCAGTACTTC.